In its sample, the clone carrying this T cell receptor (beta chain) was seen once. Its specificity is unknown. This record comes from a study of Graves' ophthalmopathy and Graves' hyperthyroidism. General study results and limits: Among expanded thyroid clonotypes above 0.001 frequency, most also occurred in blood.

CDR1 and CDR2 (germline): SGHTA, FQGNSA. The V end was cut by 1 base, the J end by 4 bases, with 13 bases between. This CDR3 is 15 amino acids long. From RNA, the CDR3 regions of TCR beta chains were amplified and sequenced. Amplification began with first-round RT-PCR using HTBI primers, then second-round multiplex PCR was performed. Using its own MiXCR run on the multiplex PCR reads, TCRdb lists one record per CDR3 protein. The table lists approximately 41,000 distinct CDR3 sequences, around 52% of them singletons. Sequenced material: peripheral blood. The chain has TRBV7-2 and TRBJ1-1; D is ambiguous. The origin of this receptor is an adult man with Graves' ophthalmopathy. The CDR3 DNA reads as TGTGCCAGCAGCTTAGATCCGGTATCAAGCACTGAAGCTTTCTTT. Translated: CASSLDPVSSTEAFF.